The 3 T cell receptor beta chains below all came from one sample that was sequenced in a study of cytomegalovirus exposure and HLA in healthy donors. The PCR had 60 Vbeta and 13 Jbeta primers. Using immunoSEQ multiplex PCR, the repertoire was profiled, and TCRdb retains in-frame clones only, with some absent. The profile shows roughly 130,000 clones, 70% to 85% of them singletons. Specimen: PBMCs. The receptors derive from a woman aged 45 to 65 in good health and CMV-seropositive.

This chain links TRBV7-2 with TRBJ1-2, with D maybe TRBD1 (5 bases). This CDR3 is built from 16 residues. The V gene's germline CDR1 is SGHTA and CDR2 FQGNSA. The V and J ends lost 5 bases and 7 bases respectively, with 23 bases between them. The CDR3 sequence is CASSPGGPTVSSGYTF. DNA of the CDR3: TGTGCCAGCAGCCCGGGGGGTCCGACAGTTTCGAGTGGCTACACCTTC.

The CDR3 sequence: CASSVRDREYEQYF. For the CDR3, the DNA is TGTGCCAGCAGCGTCCGGGACAGGGAGTACGAGCAGTACTTC. This chain links TRBV7-9 with TRBJ2-7; 9 bases are shared with TRBD1. The CDR3 is 14 residues long. Germline CDR1 reads SEHNR; CDR2 reads FQNEAQ (reference sequence). The junction had 6 bases not matched to a gene; V was cut back by 5 bases and J by 4 bases.

The chain employs TRBV5-4 and TRBJ2-7, with 8 bases aligning to TRBD2. The germline V gene has CDR1 SGHNT and CDR2 YYREEE (reference sequence). CDR3 length equals 16 residues. With V trimmed by 2 bases and J by 2 bases, 9 bases remained unmatched. CDR3 sequence: CASSLPGGQGTYEQYF. In DNA form, the CDR3 reads TGTGCCAGCAGCTTACCGGGGGGGCAGGGGACCTACGAGCAGTACTTC.